Included here is one T cell receptor (beta chain) sequence, with context. Germline V gives CDR1 KGHDR, CDR2 SFDVKD. The CDR3 totals 15 residues. V lost 7 bases to trimming and J lost 6 bases, with 15 bases between them. Which cohort a participant joined came from the clinical history participants gave. It was within 2 weeks before study entry that exposed participants met a COVID-19 case. The sample comes from a study of blood T cell repertoires in COVID-19. On the study more broadly: Spain, Italy and the United States supplied samples that represented acute and convalescent COVID-19.

Authors' methods: Cell counts per sample came from amplifying reference gene primers. Measured with immunoSEQ multiplex PCR; TCRdb has only the in-frame clones, and not every one. V, J and clone size reflect that table, while D and trimming were determined from the DNA. The table lists fewer than 350,000 clones, roughly 90% of them singletons, with 0.95% to 1.1% in the top ten. The specimen sequenced was PBMCs or T cells enriched from blood (not recorded which). The clonotype originates from a woman aged 25 to 39 who had been exposed to COVID-19. J is TRBJ1-6 and V is TRBV24-1; TRBD1 is a possible D gene (6 bases). The CDR3 protein is CATSDRDTANSPLHF. The CDR3 DNA sequence: TGTGCCACCAGCGACCGGGACACCGCTAATTCACCCCTCCACTTT.